Sequencing of this T cell receptor beta chain was carried out in a study of cytomegalovirus exposure and HLA in healthy donors. Study in general: According to later analysis, the same platform produced the 120 validation and under 750 first-cohort repertoires.

The approximately 120-subject validation cohort, separate from the approximately 660-subject first cohort, included the donors. The CDR3 extends over 18 amino acids. The V end lost 0 bases, the J end lost 0 bases, and 19 bases lay between the germline ends. Germline CDR1 and CDR2: SGHTS and YDEGEE. Overall study results and limits: In vitro confirmation showed three CMV-associated chains to be CMV antigen specific.

This table comes from immunoSEQ multiplex PCR, and its TCRdb copy is limited to in-frame clones, with some not included. The repertoire holds under 150,000 clones, approximately 86% seen once, with 7.9% in the top ten. Of note for this clone: The target antigen is unknown.

This receptor was obtained from a woman aged 18 to 35 in good health and CMV-seropositive. The rearrangement uses TRBV5-8 and TRBJ2-7; D unclear. The specimen was PBMCs. The CDR3 sequence is CASSLELWLVLFSYEQYF. The CDR3 DNA reads TGTGCCAGCAGCTTGGAACTATGGCTTGTGCTTTTCTCCTACGAGCAGTACTTC. Using reference TRBV5-8 and TRBJ2-7 for the parts outside the CDR3, the full variable domain is EAGVTQSPTHLIKTRGQQATLRCSPISGHTSVYWYQQALGLGLQFLLWYDEGEERNRGNFPPRFSGRQFPNYSSELNVNALELEDSALYLCASSLELWLVLFSYEQYFGPGTRLTVT.